This TCR beta chain was sequenced during a study of blood T cell repertoires in COVID-19 (dated by TCRdb to about 2020). Background on the whole study: The collaborator samples originated in the United States, Italy and Spain and spanned the acute and convalescent phases of COVID-19. Sample metadata almost always included a de-identified subject ID, COVID-19 status, age in years and sex. The prospective study material was composed of cDNA or gDNA derived from T cells, B-cell-depleted T cells, or PBMCs. Samples came from the ongoing ImmuneRACE study (first 160 participants) plus 1,254 subjects from 6 global collaborators. The repertoires were released in a freely available public database intended as a resource for research on the immune response to SARS-CoV-2. The dataset comprised deeply sampled blood TCRbeta repertoires from subjects exposed to, actively infected with, or recovered from COVID-19. Where HLA class I and class II types were available, the types were taken from metadata supplied by the sample provider, not from assay-based typing. Paper-wide results and their limitations: The amount of clinical and demographic metadata varied by source and participant and was provided uncurated.

TCRbeta CDR3 regions were amplified from genomic DNA by means of the immunoSEQ Assay, a bias-controlled multiplex PCR. The source study handled its data this way. The number of nucleated cells in each sample was estimated from the amplification of reference gene primers within the assay. Sequence reads were collapsed and filtered to measure the absolute abundance of every unique TCRbeta CDR3 rearrangement. For each sample, productive Simpson clonality was calculated as the square root of Simpson's diversity index across productive rearrangements. The clones in this table, taken by TCRdb from immuneACCESS, are in-frame only. Not every clone is retained; where verified, under half of the shortfall comes from an unresolved V gene, and the cause of the rest is unknown. V and J calls and clone size are given by that table; D and trimming were obtained from the DNA. The sample profile shows fewer than 85,000 clones; more than 65% of them were found once. Jointly, the top ten make up 28% of the sample.

The CDR1 and CDR2 encoded by the germline V gene (reference sequence) are MNHNY and SVGAGI. The CDR3 has 14 amino acids, counting the end cysteine and phenylalanine. CDR3 DNA only is kept here, 42 bases in frame from base 1. V loses 6 bases at its end and J loses 2 bases; junction bases beyond the gene matches: 6. Each collaborating institution followed its own protocols to collect whole blood in K2EDTA tubes. For TCRbeta analysis, collaborators shipped samples as frozen whole blood, isolated PBMCs, or DNA extracted from either of those sample types. On this clone: Its antigen is still unknown. Base qualities are missing; no much larger clone stands one base away.

This clonotype was obtained from a human donor in a cohort sampled during active COVID-19. Here the chain combines TRBV6-6 and TRBJ2-7; 8 middle bases align to TRBD2. Sequences were obtained from peripheral blood. The DNA is TGTGCCAGCAGCTCAAAAGCGGGGGCCTACGAGCAGTACTTC. It translates as CASSSKAGAYEQYF.